This is a list of T cell receptor beta chains from one sample in a study of cytomegalovirus exposure and HLA in healthy donors. Some clones are missing from TCRdb's copy, which holds only in-frame ones; the method was immunoSEQ multiplex PCR. The data show over 100,000 clones, under 85% seen once. What was sequenced was PBMCs. Source of these receptors: a man aged 35 to 55 in good health and CMV-seronegative. The CDR3 runs from the conserved cysteine through the conserved F or W. The order of the fields is J gene, clone size, D gene, V gene, CDR3 DNA, CDR3 protein. The D gene is left open where the match is weak. A row's size may be missing; if present it is once, few, many or a size class.

TRBJ1-1	.	TRBD1	TRBV19	TGTGCCACTAGAGTCGGGACAGGGCACACTGAAGCTTTCTTT	CATRVGTGHTEAFF
TRBJ2-3	.	.	TRBV4-2	TGTGCCACCTCACTAGGTCCTACCCCAAGCGATACGCAGTATTTT	CATSLGPTPSDTQYF
TRBJ1-1	few	.	TRBV6-1	TGTGCCAGCGGCAGGGTGAAGAACACTGAAGCTTTCTTT	CASGRVKNTEAFF
TRBJ2-2	few	TRBD2	TRBV9	TGTGCCAGCAGCCTCCGGACTAGCGGGGCGGGCGGGGAGCTGTTTTTT	CASSLRTSGAGGELFF
TRBJ2-3	.	TRBD2	TRBV7-9	TGTGCCAGCAGCTTAGTTGAACTAGCGGACCATACGCAGTATTTT	CASSLVELADHTQYF
TRBJ2-5	.	TRBD1	TRBV9	TGTGCCAGCAGCGCGGGACAGCGGATCCAAGAGACCCAGTACTTC	CASSAGQRIQETQYF
TRBJ2-4	.	.	TRBV29-1	TGCAGCGGGATAGAGGGAGCCAAAAACATTCAGTACTTC	CSGIEGAKNIQYF
TRBJ2-5	.	TRBD2	TRBV7-2	TGTGCCAGCAGCCTAGGAACCAGCGGGGGGGCCGGGACCCAGTACTTC	CASSLGTSGGAGTQYF
TRBJ2-5	.	TRBD2	TRBV5-1	TGCGCCAGCAGCAACGGACTAGCGGGGGGGCGGGGCGTAGAGACCCAGTACTTC	CASSNGLAGGRGVETQYF
TRBJ2-1	.	.	TRBV7-2	TGTGCCAGCAGCATCTACTGGGGGCAGGGAAACAATGAGCAGTTCTTC	CASSIYWGQGNNEQFF
TRBJ1-2	.	TRBD1	TRBV29-1	TGCAGCGCTGGAGAAGGGCAGGGGGCGGGCTACACCTTC	CSAGEGQGAGYTF
TRBJ1-4	.	.	TRBV11-2	TGTGCCAGCAGCTCTCCCTTCAGGCGTGAAAAACTGTTTTTT	CASSSPFRREKLFF
TRBJ1-1	.	TRBD1	TRBV27	TGTGCCAGCAGTTTCGAGGGGGCAGACACTGAAGCTTTCTTT	CASSFEGADTEAFF
TRBJ1-5	once	TRBD1	TRBV19	TGTGCCAGTAGCGGGACAGGGTACCACAATCAGCCCCAGCATTTT	CASSGTGYHNQPQHF
TRBJ1-6	few	TRBD1	TRBV18	TGTGCCAGCTCCCAGGACAGGGACCTTAATTCACCCCTCCACTTT	CASSQDRDLNSPLHF
TRBJ1-3	few	.	TRBV10-3	TGTGCCATCAGTGGGAGTAGCTCTGGAAACACCATATATTTT	CAISGSSSGNTIYF
TRBJ1-2	few	.	TRBV6-5	TGTGCCACCCAATCCGGACAGATCTATGGCTACACCTTC	CATQSGQIYGYTF
TRBJ2-2	once	.	TRBV19	TGTGCCAGTAGCTGGGGGGGCAACACCGGGGAGCTGTTTTTT	CASSWGGNTGELFF
TRBJ1-1	.	.	TRBV7-9	TGTGCCAGCAGCTTTCCAGGGGCGATTGAAGCTTTCTTT	CASSFPGAIEAFF
TRBJ2-7	.	TRBD2	TRBV30	TGTGCCTGGAGTCCGGGACTAGGGGACTACGAGCAGTACTTC	CAWSPGLGDYEQYF
TRBJ1-2	few	TRBD1	TRBV27	TGTGCCAGCAGTTATGTGAGGACAGGTTTGAACTATGGCTACACCTTC	CASSYVRTGLNYGYTF
TRBJ2-2	.	TRBD1	TRBV6-6	TGTGCCAGCAGTAAACAGGGGCGCAACACCGGGGAGCTGTTTTTT	CASSKQGRNTGELFF
TRBJ2-5	.	.	TRBV2	TGTGCCAGCAGGGCAGTAACGGAGACCCAGTACTTC	CASRAVTETQYF
TRBJ2-7	.	TRBD1	TRBV19	TGTGCCAGTAGTAGACGGACAGGAGTCTACGAGCAGTACTTC	CASSRRTGVYEQYF